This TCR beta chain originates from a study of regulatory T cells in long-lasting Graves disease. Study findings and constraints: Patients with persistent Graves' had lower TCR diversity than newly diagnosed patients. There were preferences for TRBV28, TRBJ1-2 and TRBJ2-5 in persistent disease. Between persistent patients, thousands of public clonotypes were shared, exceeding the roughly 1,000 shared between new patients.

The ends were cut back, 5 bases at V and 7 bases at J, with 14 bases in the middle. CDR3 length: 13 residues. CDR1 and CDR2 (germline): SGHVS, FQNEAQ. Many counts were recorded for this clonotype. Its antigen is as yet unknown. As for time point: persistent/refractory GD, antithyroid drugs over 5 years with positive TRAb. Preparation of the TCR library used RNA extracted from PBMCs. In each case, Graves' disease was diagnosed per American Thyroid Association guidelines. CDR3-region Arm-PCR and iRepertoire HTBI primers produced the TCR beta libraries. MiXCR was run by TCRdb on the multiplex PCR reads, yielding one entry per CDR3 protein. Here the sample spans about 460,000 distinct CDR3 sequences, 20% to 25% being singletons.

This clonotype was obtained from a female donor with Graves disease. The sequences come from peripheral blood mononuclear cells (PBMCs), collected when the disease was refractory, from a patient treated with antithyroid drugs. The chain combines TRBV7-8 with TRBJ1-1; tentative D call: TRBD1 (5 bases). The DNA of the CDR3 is TGTGCCAGCAGCATAGACCGGGACGGTGAAGCTTTCTTT. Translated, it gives CASSIDRDGEAFF.